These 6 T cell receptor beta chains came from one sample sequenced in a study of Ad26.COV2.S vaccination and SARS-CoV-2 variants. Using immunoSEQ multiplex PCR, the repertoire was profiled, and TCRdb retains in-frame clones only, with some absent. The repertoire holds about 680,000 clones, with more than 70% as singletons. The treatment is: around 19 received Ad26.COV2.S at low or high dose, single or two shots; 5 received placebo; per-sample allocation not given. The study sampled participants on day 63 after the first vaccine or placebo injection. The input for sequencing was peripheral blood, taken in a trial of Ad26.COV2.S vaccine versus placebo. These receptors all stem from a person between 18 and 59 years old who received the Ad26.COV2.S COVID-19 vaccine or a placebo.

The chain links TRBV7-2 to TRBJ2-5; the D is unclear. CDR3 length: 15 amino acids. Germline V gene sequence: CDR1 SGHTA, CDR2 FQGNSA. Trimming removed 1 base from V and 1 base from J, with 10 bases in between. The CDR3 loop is CASSLDGSLQETQYF. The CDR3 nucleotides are TGTGCCAGCAGCTTAGACGGTAGCCTCCAAGAGACCCAGTACTTC.

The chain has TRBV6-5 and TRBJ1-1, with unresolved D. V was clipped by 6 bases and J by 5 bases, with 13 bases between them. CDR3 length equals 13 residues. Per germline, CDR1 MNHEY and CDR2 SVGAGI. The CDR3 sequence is CASRGILGTEAFF. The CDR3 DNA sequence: TGTGCCAGCAGAGGGATTCTAGGGACTGAAGCTTTCTTT.

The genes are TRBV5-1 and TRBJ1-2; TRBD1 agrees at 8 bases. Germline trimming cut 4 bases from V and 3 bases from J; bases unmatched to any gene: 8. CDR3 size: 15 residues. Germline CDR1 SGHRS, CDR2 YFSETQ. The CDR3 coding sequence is TGCGCCAGCAGCGCCGCACAGGGGGATCACTATGGCTACACCTTC. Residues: CASSAAQGDHYGYTF.

The CDR3 spells CASSEGGDVSGFF. The CDR3, as DNA: TGTGCCAGCAGTGAAGGTGGGGACGTTTCTGGGTTCTTC. This chain uses TRBV2 with TRBJ2-1; D tentatively fits TRBD1 or TRBD2 (5 bases each). This CDR3 is 13 amino acids long. Germline V gene sequence: CDR1 SNHLY, CDR2 FYNNEI. Trimming took off 1 base at V and 15 bases at J, with 16 bases between the two ends. Variable domain in full (rest from reference TRBV2 and TRBJ2-1): EPEVTQTPSHQVTQMGQEVILRCVPISNHLYFYWYRQILGQKVEFLVSFYNNEISEKSEIFDDQFSVERPDGSNFTLKIRSTKLEDSAMYFCASSEGGDVSGFFGPGTRLTVL.

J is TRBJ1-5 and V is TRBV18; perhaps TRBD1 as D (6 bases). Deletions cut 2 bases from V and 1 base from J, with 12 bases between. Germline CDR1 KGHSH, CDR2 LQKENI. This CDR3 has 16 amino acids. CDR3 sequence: CASSPGRGGSNQPQHF. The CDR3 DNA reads TGTGCCAGCTCACCAGGCAGGGGAGGGAGCAATCAGCCCCAGCATTTT. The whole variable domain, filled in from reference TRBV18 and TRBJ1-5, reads NAGVMQNPRHLVRRRGQEARLRCSPMKGHSHVYWYRQLPEEGLKFMVYLQKENIIDESGMPKERFSAEFPKEGPSILRIQQVVRGDSAAYFCASSPGRGGSNQPQHFGDGTRLSIL.

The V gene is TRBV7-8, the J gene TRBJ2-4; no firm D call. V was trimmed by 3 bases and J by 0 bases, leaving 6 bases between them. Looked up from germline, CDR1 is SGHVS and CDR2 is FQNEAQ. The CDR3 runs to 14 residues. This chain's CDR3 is CASSFEAAKNIQYF. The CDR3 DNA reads TGTGCCAGCAGCTTTGAAGCAGCCAAAAACATTCAGTACTTC.